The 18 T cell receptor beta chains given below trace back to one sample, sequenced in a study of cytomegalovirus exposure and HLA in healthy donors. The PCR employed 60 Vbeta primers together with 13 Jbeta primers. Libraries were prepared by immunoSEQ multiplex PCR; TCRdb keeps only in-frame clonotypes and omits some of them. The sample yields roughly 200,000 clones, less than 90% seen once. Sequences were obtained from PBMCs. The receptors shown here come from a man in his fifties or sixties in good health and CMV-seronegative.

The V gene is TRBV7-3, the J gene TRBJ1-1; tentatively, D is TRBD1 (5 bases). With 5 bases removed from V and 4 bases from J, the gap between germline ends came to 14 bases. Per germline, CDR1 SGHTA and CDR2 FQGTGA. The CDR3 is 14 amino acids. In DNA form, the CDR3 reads TGTGCCAGCAGCCCGCGGGGGACTAGCACTGAAGCTTTCTTT. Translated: CASSPRGTSTEAFF.

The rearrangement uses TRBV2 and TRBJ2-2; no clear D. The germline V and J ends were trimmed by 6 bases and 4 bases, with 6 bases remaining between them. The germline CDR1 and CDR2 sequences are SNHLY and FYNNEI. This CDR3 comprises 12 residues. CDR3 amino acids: CASSTSTGELFF. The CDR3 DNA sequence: TGTGCCAGCAGCACGAGCACCGGGGAGCTGTTTTTT.

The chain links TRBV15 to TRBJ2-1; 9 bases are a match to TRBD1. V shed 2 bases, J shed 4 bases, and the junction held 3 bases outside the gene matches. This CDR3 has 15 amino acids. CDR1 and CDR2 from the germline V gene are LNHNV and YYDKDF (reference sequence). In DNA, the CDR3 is TGTGCCACCAGCAGAACCGGGACAGGGTACAATGAGCAGTTCTTC. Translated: CATSRTGTGYNEQFF.

CDR3 in amino acids: CAWSPGETQYF. CDR3 DNA sequence: TGTGCCTGGAGTCCAGGGGAGACCCAGTACTTC. This chain joins TRBV30 and TRBJ2-5; the D gene is possibly TRBD1 (5 bases). Germline CDR1 is GTSNPN and CDR2 is SVGIG (reference sequence). V lost 2 bases, J lost 5 bases, and 6 bases lay in between. This CDR3 region has 11 residues.

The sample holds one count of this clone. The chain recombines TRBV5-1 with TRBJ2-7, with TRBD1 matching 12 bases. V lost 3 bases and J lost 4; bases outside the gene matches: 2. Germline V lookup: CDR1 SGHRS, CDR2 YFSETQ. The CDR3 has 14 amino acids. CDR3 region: CASSSGQGAYEQYF. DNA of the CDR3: TGCGCCAGCAGCTCGGGACAGGGGGCTTACGAGCAGTACTTC.

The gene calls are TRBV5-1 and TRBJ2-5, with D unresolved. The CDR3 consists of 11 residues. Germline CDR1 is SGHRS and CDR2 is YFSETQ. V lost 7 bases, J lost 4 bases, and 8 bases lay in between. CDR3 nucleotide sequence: TGCGCCAGCGCCCACGGAGAGACCCAGTACTTC. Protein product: CASAHGETQYF.

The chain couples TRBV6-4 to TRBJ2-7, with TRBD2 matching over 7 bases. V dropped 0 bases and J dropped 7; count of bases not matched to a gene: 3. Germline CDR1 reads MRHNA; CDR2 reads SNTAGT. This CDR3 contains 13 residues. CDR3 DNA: TGTGCCAGCAGTGACTCTAGGGGAGGGGAGCAGTACTTC. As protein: CASSDSRGGEQYF.

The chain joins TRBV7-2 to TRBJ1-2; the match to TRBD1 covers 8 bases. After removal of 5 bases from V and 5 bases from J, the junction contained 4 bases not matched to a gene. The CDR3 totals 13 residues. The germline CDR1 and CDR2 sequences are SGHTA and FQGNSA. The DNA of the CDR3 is TGTGCCAGCAGCGATGGGACAGGATATGGCTACACCTTC. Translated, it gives CASSDGTGYGYTF.

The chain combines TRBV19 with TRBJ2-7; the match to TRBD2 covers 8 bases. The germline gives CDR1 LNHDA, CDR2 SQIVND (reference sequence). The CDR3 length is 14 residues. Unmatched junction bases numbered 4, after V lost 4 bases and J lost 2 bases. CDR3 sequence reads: CASSTSGPTYEQYF. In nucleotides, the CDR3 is TGTGCCAGTAGTACTAGCGGGCCCACCTACGAGCAGTACTTC.

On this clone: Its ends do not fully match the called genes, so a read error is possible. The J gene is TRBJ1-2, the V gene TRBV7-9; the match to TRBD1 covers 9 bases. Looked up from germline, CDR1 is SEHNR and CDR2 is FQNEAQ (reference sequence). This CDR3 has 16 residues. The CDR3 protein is CSSSLGTGGVPYGYTF. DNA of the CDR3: TGTTCCAGCAGCTTAGGAACAGGGGGCGTCCCCTATGGCTACACCTTC.

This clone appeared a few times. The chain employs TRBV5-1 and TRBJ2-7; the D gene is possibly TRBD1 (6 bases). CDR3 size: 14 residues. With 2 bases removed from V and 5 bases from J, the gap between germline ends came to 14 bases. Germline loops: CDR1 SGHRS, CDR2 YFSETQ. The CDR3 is CASSFGDNSNEQYF. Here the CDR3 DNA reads TGCGCCAGCAGCTTCGGGGACAACTCTAACGAGCAGTACTTC.

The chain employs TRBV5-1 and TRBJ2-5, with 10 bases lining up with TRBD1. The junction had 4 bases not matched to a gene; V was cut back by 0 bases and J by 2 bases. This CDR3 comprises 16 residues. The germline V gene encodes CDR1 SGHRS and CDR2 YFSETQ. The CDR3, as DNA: TGCGCCAGCAGCTTGGGACAGGGGGCGAGGCAAGAGACCCAGTACTTC. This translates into CASSLGQGARQETQYF.

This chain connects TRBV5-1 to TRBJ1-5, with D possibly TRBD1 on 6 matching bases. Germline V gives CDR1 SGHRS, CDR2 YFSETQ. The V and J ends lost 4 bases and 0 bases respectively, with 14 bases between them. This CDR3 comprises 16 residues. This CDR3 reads CASSLGTPNSNQPQHF. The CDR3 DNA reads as TGCGCCAGCAGCCTAGGGACACCAAATAGCAATCAGCCCCAGCATTTT.

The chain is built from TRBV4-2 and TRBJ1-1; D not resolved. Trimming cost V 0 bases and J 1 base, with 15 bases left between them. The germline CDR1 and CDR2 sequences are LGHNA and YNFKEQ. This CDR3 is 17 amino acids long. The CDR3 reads CASSQEPTVLTNTEAFF. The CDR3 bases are TGTGCCAGCAGCCAAGAACCGACTGTACTAACGAACACTGAAGCTTTCTTT.

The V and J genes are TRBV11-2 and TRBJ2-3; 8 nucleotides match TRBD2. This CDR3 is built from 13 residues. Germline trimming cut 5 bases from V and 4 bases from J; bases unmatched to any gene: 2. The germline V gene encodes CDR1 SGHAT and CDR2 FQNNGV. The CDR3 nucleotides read TGTGCCAGCAGCCGTAGCGGGGCAGATACGCAGTATTTT. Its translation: CASSRSGADTQYF.

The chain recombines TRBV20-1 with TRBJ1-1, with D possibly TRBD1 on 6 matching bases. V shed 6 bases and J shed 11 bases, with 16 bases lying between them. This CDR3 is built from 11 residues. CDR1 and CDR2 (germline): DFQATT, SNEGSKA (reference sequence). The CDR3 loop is CSAGTGTRAFF. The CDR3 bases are TGCAGTGCAGGCACGGGGACACGGGCTTTCTTT.

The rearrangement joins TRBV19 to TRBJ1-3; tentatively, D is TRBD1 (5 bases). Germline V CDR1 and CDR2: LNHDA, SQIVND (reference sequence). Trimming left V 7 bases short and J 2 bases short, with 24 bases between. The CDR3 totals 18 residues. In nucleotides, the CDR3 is TGTGCCAGTACAAGCCAGACAGCGACCGTTAGTCCTGGAAACACCATATATTTT. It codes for CASTSQTATVSPGNTIYF.

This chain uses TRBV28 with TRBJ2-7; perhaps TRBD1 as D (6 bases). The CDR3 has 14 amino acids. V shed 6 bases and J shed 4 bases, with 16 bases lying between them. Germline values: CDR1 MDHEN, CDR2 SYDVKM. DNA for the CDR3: TGTGCCAGCAGCTATACAGGGAAGGGGTACGAGCAGTACTTC. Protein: CASSYTGKGYEQYF.